These T cell receptor beta chains were read from a single sample in a study of cytomegalovirus exposure and HLA in healthy donors. TCRdb keeps only in-frame clones here, not all; method: immunoSEQ multiplex PCR. Found here are 110,000 to 150,000 clones, about 80% of them singletons; the top ten hold about 3.9%. Sample: PBMCs. The source of these receptors is a man aged 35 to 55 in good health and CMV-seropositive. CDR3s include the opening cysteine and the closing phenylalanine or tryptophan. Fields, in order: J gene, V gene, D gene, clone size, CDR3 protein, CDR3 DNA. The D gene is left open where the match is weak. Size values are once, few and many counts, or a class for expanded clones, and some rows have none.

>TRBJ1-1|TRBV5-1|TRBD1|.
CASSLLTGLNTEAFF
TGCGCCAGCAGCTTGCTGACAGGGCTGAACACTGAAGCTTTCTTT
>TRBJ2-2|TRBV2|.|.
CASTLRTGELFF
TGTGCCAGCACTCTCCGGACCGGGGAGCTGTTTTTT
>TRBJ2-7|TRBV5-6|.|.
CASSFVPYEQYF
TGTGCCAGCAGCTTCGTCCCCTACGAGCAGTACTTC
>TRBJ1-1|TRBV6-1|.|.
CASSLYSLNTEAFF
TGTGCCAGCAGCCTATATTCCCTGAACACTGAAGCTTTCTTT
>TRBJ2-3|TRBV25-1|TRBD1|.
CASSVGTGNTDTQYF
TGTGCCAGCAGTGTTGGGACAGGGAACACAGATACGCAGTATTTT
>TRBJ1-1|TRBV5-1|TRBD1|.
CASSGNPGQISTEAFF
TGCGCCAGCAGCGGAAACCCGGGACAGATTTCCACTGAAGCTTTCTTT
>TRBJ2-2|TRBV30|.|.
CAWSVLISAGELFF
TGTGCCTGGAGTGTATTAATTTCGGCCGGGGAGCTGTTTTTT
>TRBJ2-1|TRBV9|.|once
CASSPTGIGPYNEQFF
TGTGCCAGCAGCCCTACAGGGATCGGTCCCTACAATGAGCAGTTCTTC
>TRBJ1-6|TRBV28|.|.
CASRAGLANSPLHF
TGTGCCAGCAGGGCGGGACTCGCTAATTCACCCCTCCACTTT
>TRBJ1-2|TRBV2|TRBD1|.
CASSERRFSQGKLHRGNYGYTF
TGTGCCAGCAGTGAAAGAAGATTTTCTCAGGGGAAGCTACACAGGGGGAACTATGGCTACACCTTC
>TRBJ2-1|TRBV7-9|TRBD2|once
CASRLSGGHSYNEQFF
TGTGCCAGCAGGCTTAGCGGGGGGCACTCCTACAATGAGCAGTTCTTC
>TRBJ1-6|TRBV4-1|.|.
CASSQQGRNSPLHF
TGCGCCAGCAGCCAACAAGGGAGGAATTCACCCCTCCACTTT
>TRBJ2-3|TRBV30|.|.
CAWSSSTDTQYF
TGTGCCTGGAGTTCTAGCACAGATACGCAGTATTTT
>TRBJ2-7|TRBV6-1|.|.
CASATYEQYF
TGTGCCAGCGCCACTTACGAGCAGTACTTC
>TRBJ2-3|TRBV2|.|.
CASTTGPRTDTQYF
TGTGCCAGCACGACAGGCCCCCGCACAGATACGCAGTATTTT
>TRBJ1-1|TRBV19|.|.
CASSNRGIVRGRTEAFF
TGTGCCAGTAGCAATCGAGGGATAGTCAGGGGAAGGACTGAAGCTTTCTTT
>TRBJ1-6|TRBV7-6|TRBD1|.
CASSHAGTDVLTSPLHF
TGTGCCAGCAGCCACGCCGGGACAGACGTCCTTACTTCACCCCTCCACTTT
>TRBJ2-1|TRBV6-1|.|once
CASTAQTYNEQFF
TGTGCCAGCACCGCGCAAACCTACAATGAGCAGTTCTTC
>TRBJ1-2|TRBV7-2|.|.
CASSLIRGRSYTF
TGTGCCAGCAGCTTAATCAGGGGCCGTTCATACACCTTC
>TRBJ2-1|TRBV9|.|.
CASSVPSGTEQFF
TGTGCCAGCAGCGTCCCCAGTGGTACCGAGCAGTTCTTC
>TRBJ2-7|TRBV2|TRBD2|.
CASSEAVSGSYEQYF
TGTGCCAGCAGTGAAGCCGTTAGCGGGAGTTACGAGCAGTACTTC
>TRBJ1-1|TRBV5-1|TRBD1|.
CASSLAPGGSTEAFF
TGCGCCAGCAGCTTGGCCCCAGGGGGGTCGACTGAAGCTTTCTTT
>TRBJ1-2|TRBV5-1|.|.
CASNQGSLYGYTF
TGCGCCAGCAATCAGGGTAGCCTCTATGGCTACACCTTC
>TRBJ2-5|TRBV7-2|TRBD2|.
CASSPGIAGGLRETQYF
TGTGCCAGCTCACCGGGGATAGCGGGAGGGTTAAGAGAGACCCAGTACTTC
>TRBJ2-7|TRBV28|.|.
CASSLISEQYF
TGTGCCAGCAGTCTAATTAGCGAGCAGTACTTC
>TRBJ2-7|TRBV27|.|once
CASSFGQPPREQYF
TGTGCCAGCAGTTTTGGACAGCCTCCTCGGGAGCAGTACTTC
>TRBJ1-5|TRBV4-1|TRBD1|.
CASSQEQGVQPQHF
TGCGCCAGCAGCCAAGAGCAGGGGGTCCAGCCCCAGCATTTT
>TRBJ2-3|TRBV5-1|.|.
CASRRTEGTDTQYF
TGCGCCAGCAGGAGGACTGAAGGGACAGATACGCAGTATTTT
>TRBJ2-7|TRBV9|.|.
CASSVEGSPYEQYF
TGTGCCAGCAGCGTGGAGGGGTCCCCCTACGAGCAGTACTTC
>TRBJ2-3|TRBV7-9|.|.
CASSPRPILAQHTDTQYF
TGTGCCAGCAGCCCCCGCCCGATTTTAGCACAACACACAGATACGCAGTATTTT
>TRBJ2-1|TRBV25-1|TRBD2|.
CASSDSGRTNEQFF
TGTGCCAGCAGTGATAGCGGGAGAACAAATGAGCAGTTCTTC
>TRBJ2-7|TRBV6-1|TRBD1|.
CASSGTGGHEQYF
TGTGCCAGCAGTGGGACAGGGGGCCACGAGCAGTACTTC